This TCR beta chain was recorded in a study of human T cells and chemical hapten exposure. Study summary: Per-sample TCR yield variability stemmed mainly from small pooled library volume differences. Findings and limits, study-wide: With regard to DPC sensitization, TCRs above 1 in 1000 frequency did not change.

Whole blood that had not been fractionated was the source of extracted total RNA. Per the germline V gene, CDR1 is MRHNA and CDR2 is SNTAGT. This CDR3 contains 13 residues. The ends were cut back, 5 bases at V and 7 bases at J, with 9 bases in the middle. Attachment of unique molecular identifiers to individual cDNA molecules was performed in the library. Methods used by the authors: With a range of about 23,224 to 750,000, the median per sample was roughly 95,000 TCRs. Each CDR3 protein is one row after TCRdb ran MiXCR on the reads. What appears here as the V and J calls and clone size reflects TCRdb's work, not the paper's. Of 100,000 to 150,000 distinct CDR3 sequences listed, roughly 8.5% were seen once; the top ten hold over 1.1%. This clonotype was observed once. Antigen: not known. This may be a read error, as it is one base from a much larger clone.

The sequencing sample was made of whole blood. V gene TRBV6-4 combines with J gene TRBJ1-6; D uncertain. The clonotype comes from a human donor in good health. Some clones in this sample may be carry-over from other donors' samples. For the CDR3, the DNA is TGTGCCAGCAGTCCGGGTTGGAATTCACCCCTCCACTTT. Its protein product is CASSPGWNSPLHF.